The T cell receptor beta chain described here comes from a study of T cell responses to AZD1222 COVID-19 vaccine. Study-wide results and limits: Once two AZD1222 doses were given, Spike-specific TCR breadth and depth went up. Females outnumbered males among donors, who were mostly white British; clonal diversity was possibly underestimated.

From germline, CDR1 is SGHRS and CDR2 YFSETQ. CDR3 length: 16 residues. With V trimmed by 6 bases and J by 7 bases, 13 bases remained unmatched. To note about this clone: Its antigen is currently unknown.

Assay used: immunoSEQ multiplex PCR; TCRdb lists only in-frame clones, some missing. This table holds 150,000 to 200,000 clones, 88% found once. Recipients boosted at about 4 weeks or about 12 weeks are pooled. This clonotype was obtained from an adult who received the AZD1222 COVID-19 vaccine. The sequences come from peripheral blood, collected 28 days after the second AZD1222 dose. J is TRBJ2-1 and V is TRBV5-1; 10 bases agree with TRBD2. CDR3 amino acids: CASTRPSGSEKNEQFF. The CDR3, as DNA: TGCGCCAGCACCCGTCCTAGCGGGAGTGAGAAGAATGAGCAGTTCTTC. Based on the CDR3 plus reference TRBV5-1 and TRBJ2-1, the full variable domain is KAGVTQTPRYLIKTRGQQVTLSCSPISGHRSVSWYQQTPGQGLQFLFEYFSETQRNKGNFPGRFSGRQFSNSRSEMNVSTLELGDSALYLCASTRPSGSEKNEQFFGPGTRLTVL.